This TCR beta chain came from a study of regulatory dendritic cells for organ transplantation (TCRdb year 2017). About the full investigation: To make regulatory dendritic cells, monocytes were cultured with vitamin D3 on days 0 and 4, plus IL-10 on day 4. The TCRbeta repertoires of sorted naive and memory CD4+ and CD8+ T cells were sequenced before and after allostimulation with regulatory or mature dendritic cells. On day 6, LPS was added to the DC cultures so that the response of the DCs to a potent maturation-inducing agent could be evaluated. Study-wide findings and limitations: Among the resting subsets, the most alloreactive TCR clonotypes were found in memory CD8+ T cells. Sequencing was done in only a couple of subjects, and the authors reported considerable heterogeneity between individuals in the alloreactive memory CD8+ T cell pool. The repertoires of naive CD4+ and CD8+ T cells were highly diverse, while memory cell repertoires were less diverse, with memory CD8+ cells being the most oligoclonal. Allostimulation expanded memory CD8+ clones in both subjects, but regulatory dendritic cells appeared to induce more limited expansion than mature dendritic cells.

As regards this clone: Its antigen remains undetermined. No much larger clone exists at a distance of one base, and base qualities are not known.

Sorted T cell subsets were CFSE-labeled and co-cultured for 4 to 5 days with allogeneic regulatory or mature dendritic cells at a 1:10 DC:T ratio. FACS was used to sort naive T cells as CD45RA+ cells and memory T cells as CD45RO+ CD4+ or CD8+ cells. A couple of healthy control subjects provided the T cells used for TCR sequencing. The Qiagen DNeasy Blood & Tissue Kit was used for extraction of genomic DNA. TCRbeta CDR3 regions were amplified by multiplexed two-step PCR using Vbeta-specific forward primers and Jbeta-specific reverse primers. Through the immunoSEQ service, the TCRbeta libraries were run on an Illumina instrument for sequencing. Per the original workflow: IMGT annotation was used to assign V, D and J genes, and synthetic CDR3 analogues were used to correct counts for multiplex PCR bias. In the immunoSEQ Analyzer, repertoire clonality was calculated as one minus normalized Shannon entropy. Clonal expansion was defined using Fisher's exact test with Benjamini-Hochberg false discovery rate control and a two-tailed threshold of P<0.01. In its TCRdb copy, this immuneACCESS table keeps in-frame sequences only and misses some clones. Where compared with another copy, unresolved V genes explain less than half of these, and the others have no known cause. D and trimming come from the DNA, and the V and J calls and clone size come from that table. This sample comprises 12,000 or so clones, about 80% of them detected only once. Of the sample, 0.6% to 0.65% is held by the ten largest clones.

V sheds 2 bases and J sheds 2 bases, leaving 8 bases between their ends. The CDR3 has 14 amino acids, counting the end cysteine and phenylalanine. CDR3 DNA is the only sequence kept; it has 42 bases, read in frame from the first base. From a lookup of the germline V gene (reference sequence), CDR1 and CDR2 are LNHDA and SQIVND. The chain employs TRBV19 and TRBJ2-3; no confident D gene assignment can be made. The clonotype was recovered from a human donor in good health. The sequencing sample was made of naive CD4+ T cells from blood cultured with regulatory dendritic cells. What this sample's cell subset or site label stands for: CD45RA+ naive T cells. The nucleotides read TGTGCCAGTAGTATAAATGGGCTCACAGATACGCAGTATTTT. Its protein reads: CASSINGLTDTQYF. Beyond the CDR3, the reference TRBV19 and TRBJ2-3 genes provide the residues; the full variable domain reads: DGGITQSPKYLFRKEGQNVTLSCEQNLNHDAMYWYRQDPGQGLRLIYYSQIVNDFQKGDIAEGYSVSREKKESFPLTVTSAQKNPTAFYLCASSINGLTDTQYFGPGTRLTVL.